Sequencing of this T cell receptor (delta chain) was carried out in a study of Vδ1+ human thymocytes. Study-level points and caveats: Thymic TRG and TRD repertoires appeared highly polyclonal. Despite high sort purity, roughly 20% of thymic T cell receptor delta sequences were Vdelta2.

This CDR3 has 19 residues. V shed 0 bases and J 3 bases; nucleotides not matched to a gene: 11. Looked up from germline, CDR1 is TSWWSYY and CDR2 is QGS. Comments on this clone: Antigen unknown.

Vdelta1+ thymocyte sorts reached between roughly 96% and 99.6% purity. Extracted RNA was reverse transcribed into cDNA. CDR3 amplicons came from multiplex PCR with pooled V-gene forward and constant-region reverse primers. TCRdb processed the multiplex PCR reads again with the CATT caller. The sample includes under 80,000 delta-chain clones, around 32% seen only once; the top ten take under 0.3%. Sequences were obtained from Vdelta1+ gamma-delta thymocytes from the thymus. Subset given: FACS-sorted CD3+ TCRalphabeta- TCRVdelta1+ TCRVdelta2- thymocytes. The receptor was isolated from a boy younger than two who had congenital heart surgery. The genes are TRDV1 and TRDJ1; 12 bases align to TRDD3. Here the CDR3 DNA reads TGTGCTCTTGGGGAACTACGATCCCTTACTGGGGGATACTCCGATAAACTCATCTTT. Its translation is CALGELRSLTGGYSDKLIF.